This T cell receptor beta chain is from a study of PD-L1 blockade in urothelial cancer. Profiled with immunoSEQ multiplex PCR; TCRdb holds only in-frame clones, not every one. The sample lists about 39,000 clones; about 89% were seen once. The CDR3 covers 16 residues. Trimming took off 1 base at V and 1 base at J, with 11 bases between the two ends. Looked up from germline, CDR1 is SGHVS and CDR2 is FQNEAQ. V is TRBV7-8 and J is TRBJ1-5; D possibly corresponds to TRBD1 (6 bases). The input for sequencing was PBMCs, taken around atezolizumab (anti-PD-L1) treatment. The sequence came from a man in his 60s with urothelial cancer. The CDR3 coding sequence is TGTGCCAGCAGCTTAGAAACAGGGTCAAGCAATCAGCCCCAGCATTTT. Encoded protein: CASSLETGSSNQPQHF.